This T cell receptor beta chain stems from a study of Graves' ophthalmopathy and Graves' hyperthyroidism. There are 15 residues in the CDR3. Researchers took RNA transcripts and amplified TCR beta CDR3 regions from them. HTBI primers primed a first-round RT-PCR, and a second-round multiplex PCR followed. TCRdb analysed the multiplex PCR reads with MiXCR anew, one entry per CDR3 protein. The sample has about 220,000 distinct CDR3 sequences; roughly 21% are singletons. Regarding this clonotype: One end of the junction varies from germline; a read error may be responsible.

The sample was peripheral blood. The origin of this receptor is a woman aged 45-59 years with Graves' ophthalmopathy. The chain carries TRBV12-3 or TRBV12-4 and TRBJ2-7, with a tentative D call TRBD2 (5 bases). The DNA for the CDR3 is TGTGCCAGCAGCTTAGCGACCCAAGGGACCTACGAGCAGTACTTC. Its translation: CASSLATQGTYEQYF.